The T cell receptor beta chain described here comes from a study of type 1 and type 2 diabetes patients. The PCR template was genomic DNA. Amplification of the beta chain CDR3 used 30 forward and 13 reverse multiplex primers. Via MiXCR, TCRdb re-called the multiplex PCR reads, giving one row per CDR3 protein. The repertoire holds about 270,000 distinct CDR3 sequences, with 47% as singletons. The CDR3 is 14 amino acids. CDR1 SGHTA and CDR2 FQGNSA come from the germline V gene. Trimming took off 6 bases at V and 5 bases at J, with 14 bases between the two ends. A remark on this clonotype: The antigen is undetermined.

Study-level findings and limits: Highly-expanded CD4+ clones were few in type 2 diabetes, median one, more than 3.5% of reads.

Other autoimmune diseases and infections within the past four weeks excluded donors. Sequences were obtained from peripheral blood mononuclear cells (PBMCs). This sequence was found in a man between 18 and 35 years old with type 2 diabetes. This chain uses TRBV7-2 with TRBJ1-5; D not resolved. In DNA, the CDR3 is TGTGCCAGCAGTTATATGGGCAGCTATCAGCCCCAGCATTTT. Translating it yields CASSYMGSYQPQHF.